Reported below is one TCR beta chain. In the original workflow: Estimated nucleated cell counts came from reference gene primer amplification. Profiling relied on immunoSEQ multiplex PCR, and the TCRdb table lists in-frame clones only, not all of them. V, J and clone size were drawn from that table, and D and trimming were deduced from the DNA. The profile shows about 74,000 clones, 85% to 90% of them singletons. This sample stems from a study of blood T cell repertoires in COVID-19. Study background: Researchers got acute and convalescent COVID-19 samples from the United States, Italy and Spain.

The ends lost 7 bases at V and 0 bases at J; junction bases unmatched: 4. There are 16 residues in the CDR3. CDR1 is KGHSH and CDR2 is LQKENI in the germline V gene. This chain uses TRBV18 with TRBJ2-6; 9 bases map to TRBD1. Sequences were obtained from peripheral blood. This receptor was obtained from a woman aged 80 or older with active or convalescent COVID-19. The CDR3 region has the DNA TGTGCCAGCTACCGGGACAGGGTCTCTGGGGCCAACGTCCTGACTTTC. Its protein product is CASYRDRVSGANVLTF.